The present entry profiles one TCR beta chain with its context. The sample originates from a study of blood T cell repertoires in COVID-19. Study background: T cells, B-cell-depleted T cells, or PBMCs supplied cDNA or gDNA.

The CDR3 extends over 15 amino acids. CDR1 and CDR2 from the germline V gene are SGHDN and FVKESK. V lost 4 bases, J lost 4 bases, and 5 bases stayed unmatched. TCRdb's copy holds only in-frame clones and misses some; the assay was immunoSEQ multiplex PCR. The sample lists about 120,000 clones, around 86% seen once, with less than 8.5% in the top ten. The sequence came from an elderly man with active or convalescent COVID-19. Input material: peripheral blood. The chain uses TRBV14 and TRBJ2-2, with TRBD2 matching over 8 bases. CDR3 DNA: TGTGCCAGCAGCCGGGTAGCGGGATTCACCGGGGAGCTGTTTTTT. Translation gives CASSRVAGFTGELFF. The full variable domain, rest sourced from reference TRBV14 and TRBJ2-2, is EAGVTQFPSHSVIEKGQTVTLRCDPISGHDNLYWYRRVMGKEIKFLLHFVKESKQDESGMPNNRFLAERTGGTYSTLKVQPAELEDSGVYFCASSRVAGFTGELFFGEGSRLTVL.